This entry is about one T cell receptor beta chain. Repertoires were generated with immunoSEQ multiplex PCR, while TCRdb's copy carries only in-frame clones and drops some. The sample lists 280,000 or so clones; nearly 90% were seen once. This entry belongs to a study of blood T cell repertoires in COVID-19. Study overall: From the United States, Italy and Spain came samples of acute and convalescent COVID-19. From T cells, B-cell-depleted T cells, or PBMCs came the material, which was cDNA or gDNA.

The CDR3 is 14 residues long. The junction had 3 bases not matched to a gene; V was cut back by 0 bases and J by 4 bases. Per germline, CDR1 LGHDT and CDR2 YNNKEL (reference sequence). Input material: PBMCs or T cells enriched from blood (not recorded which). The clonotype originates from a woman younger than 30 with acute COVID-19. V is TRBV3-1 (or the pseudogene TRBV3-2) and J is TRBJ2-7, with 7 bases aligning to TRBD1. The CDR3 DNA is TGTGCCAGCAGCCAAGACAGGGGGAAGTACGAGCAGTACTTC. It specifies CASSQDRGKYEQYF.